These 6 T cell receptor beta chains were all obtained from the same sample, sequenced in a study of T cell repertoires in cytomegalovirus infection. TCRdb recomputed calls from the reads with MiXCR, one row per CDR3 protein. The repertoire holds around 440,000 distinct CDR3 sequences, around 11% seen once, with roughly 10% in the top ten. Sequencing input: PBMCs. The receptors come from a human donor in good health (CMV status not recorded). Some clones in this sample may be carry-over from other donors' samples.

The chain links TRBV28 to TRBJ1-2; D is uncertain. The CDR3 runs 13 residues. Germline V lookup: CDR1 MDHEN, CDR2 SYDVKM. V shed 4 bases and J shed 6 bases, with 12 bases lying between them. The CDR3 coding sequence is TGTGCCAGCAGTTCACCCCGGAGGGATGGCTACACCTTC. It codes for CASSSPRRDGYTF.

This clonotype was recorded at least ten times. The CDR3 bases are TGTGCCAGCAGTTTATTAGCGCAGACTACCAGCTATGGCTACACCTTC. Its protein product is CASSLLAQTTSYGYTF. The chain employs TRBV28 and TRBJ1-2; D gene ambiguous. Trimming removed 1 base from V and 4 bases from J, with 16 bases in between. The CDR3 covers 16 residues. In germline, CDR1 is MDHEN, CDR2 SYDVKM.

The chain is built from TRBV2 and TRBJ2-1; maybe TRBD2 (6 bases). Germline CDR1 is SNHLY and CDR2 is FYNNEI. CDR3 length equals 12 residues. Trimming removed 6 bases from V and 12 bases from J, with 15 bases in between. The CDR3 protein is CASRRLVSRQFF. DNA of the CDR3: TGTGCCAGCAGGAGACTAGTGAGCAGGCAGTTCTTC.

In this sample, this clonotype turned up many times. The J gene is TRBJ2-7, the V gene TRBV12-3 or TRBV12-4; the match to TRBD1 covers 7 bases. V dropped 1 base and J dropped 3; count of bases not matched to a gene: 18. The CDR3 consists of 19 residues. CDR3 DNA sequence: TGTGCCAGCAGTTTAGGTCGTAGGGGGCTGGCAAAAGAAATCTACGAGCAGTACTTC. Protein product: CASSLGRRGLAKEIYEQYF.

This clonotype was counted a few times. The CDR3 loop is CASSPDGTGDYGYTF. DNA for the CDR3: TGCGCCAGCAGCCCCGACGGGACAGGAGACTATGGCTACACCTTC. The rearrangement uses TRBV5-1 and TRBJ1-2, with 8 bases matching TRBD1. Per germline, CDR1 SGHRS and CDR2 YFSETQ. V shed 4 bases and J 3 bases; nucleotides not matched to a gene: 8. The CDR3 extends over 15 amino acids.

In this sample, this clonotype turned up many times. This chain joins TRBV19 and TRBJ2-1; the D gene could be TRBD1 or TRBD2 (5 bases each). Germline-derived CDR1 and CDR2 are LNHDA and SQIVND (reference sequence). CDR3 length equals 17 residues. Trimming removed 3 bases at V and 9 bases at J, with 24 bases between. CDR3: CASSIPSGTQRRGEQFF. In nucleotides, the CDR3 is TGTGCCAGTAGTATCCCTTCCGGGACGCAACGGAGAGGTGAGCAGTTCTTC. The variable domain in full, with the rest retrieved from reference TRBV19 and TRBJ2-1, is DGGITQSPKYLFRKEGQNVTLSCEQNLNHDAMYWYRQDPGQGLRLIYYSQIVNDFQKGDIAEGYSVSREKKESFPLTVTSAQKNPTAFYLCASSIPSGTQRRGEQFFGPGTRLTVL.